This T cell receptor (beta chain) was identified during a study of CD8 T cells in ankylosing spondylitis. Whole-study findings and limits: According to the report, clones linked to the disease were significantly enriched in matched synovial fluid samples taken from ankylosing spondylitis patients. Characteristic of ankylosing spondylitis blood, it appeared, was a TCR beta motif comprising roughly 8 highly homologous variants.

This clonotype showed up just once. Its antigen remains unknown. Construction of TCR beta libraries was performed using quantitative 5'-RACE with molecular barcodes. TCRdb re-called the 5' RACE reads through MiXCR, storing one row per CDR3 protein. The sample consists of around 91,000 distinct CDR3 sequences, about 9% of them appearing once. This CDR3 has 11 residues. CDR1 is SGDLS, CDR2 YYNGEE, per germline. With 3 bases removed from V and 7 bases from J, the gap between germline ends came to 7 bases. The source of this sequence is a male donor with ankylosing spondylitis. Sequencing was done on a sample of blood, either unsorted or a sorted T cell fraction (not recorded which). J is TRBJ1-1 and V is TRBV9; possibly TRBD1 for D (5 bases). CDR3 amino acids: CASSAQVEAFF. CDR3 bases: TGTGCCAGCAGCGCACAGGTTGAAGCTTTCTTT. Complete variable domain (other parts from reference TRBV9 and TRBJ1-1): DSGVTQTPKHLITATGQRVTLRCSPRSGDLSVYWYQQSLDQGLQFLIQYYNGEERAKGNILERFSAQQFPDLHSELNLSSLELGDSALYFCASSAQVEAFFGQGTRLTVV.